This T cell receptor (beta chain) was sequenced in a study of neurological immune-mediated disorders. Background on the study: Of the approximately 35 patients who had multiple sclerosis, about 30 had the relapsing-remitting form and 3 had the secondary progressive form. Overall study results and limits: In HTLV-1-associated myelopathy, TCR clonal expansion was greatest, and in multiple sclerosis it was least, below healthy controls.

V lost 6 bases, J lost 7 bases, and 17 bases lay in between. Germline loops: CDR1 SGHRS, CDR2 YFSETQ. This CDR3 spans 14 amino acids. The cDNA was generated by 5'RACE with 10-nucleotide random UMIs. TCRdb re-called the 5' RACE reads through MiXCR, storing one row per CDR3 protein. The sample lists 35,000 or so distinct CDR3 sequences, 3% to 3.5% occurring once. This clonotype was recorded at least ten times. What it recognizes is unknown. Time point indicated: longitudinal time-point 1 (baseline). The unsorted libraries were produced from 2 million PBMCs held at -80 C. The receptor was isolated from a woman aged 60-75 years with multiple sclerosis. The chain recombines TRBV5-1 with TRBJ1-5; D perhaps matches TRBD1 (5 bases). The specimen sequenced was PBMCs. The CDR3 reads CASTLGQGEQPQHF. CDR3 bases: TGCGCCAGCACTCTGGGGCAGGGAGAGCAGCCCCAGCATTTT.